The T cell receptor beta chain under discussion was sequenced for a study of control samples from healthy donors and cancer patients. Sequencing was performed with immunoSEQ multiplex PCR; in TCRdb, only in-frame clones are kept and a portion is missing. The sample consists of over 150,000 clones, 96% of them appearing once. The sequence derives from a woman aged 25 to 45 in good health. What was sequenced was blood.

The CDR3 DNA reads as TGTGCCAGCCCCCTAGGGGGACAGGACTTAAACTACACTGAAGCTTTCTTT. Translated, it gives CASPLGGQDLNYTEAFF. The J gene is TRBJ1-1, the V gene TRBV3-1 (or the pseudogene TRBV3-2); 8 bases match TRBD1. V gave up 8 bases and J gave up 3 bases; unmatched junction bases: 17. Germline assignment: CDR1 LGHDT and CDR2 YNNKEL (reference sequence). This CDR3 comprises 17 residues.